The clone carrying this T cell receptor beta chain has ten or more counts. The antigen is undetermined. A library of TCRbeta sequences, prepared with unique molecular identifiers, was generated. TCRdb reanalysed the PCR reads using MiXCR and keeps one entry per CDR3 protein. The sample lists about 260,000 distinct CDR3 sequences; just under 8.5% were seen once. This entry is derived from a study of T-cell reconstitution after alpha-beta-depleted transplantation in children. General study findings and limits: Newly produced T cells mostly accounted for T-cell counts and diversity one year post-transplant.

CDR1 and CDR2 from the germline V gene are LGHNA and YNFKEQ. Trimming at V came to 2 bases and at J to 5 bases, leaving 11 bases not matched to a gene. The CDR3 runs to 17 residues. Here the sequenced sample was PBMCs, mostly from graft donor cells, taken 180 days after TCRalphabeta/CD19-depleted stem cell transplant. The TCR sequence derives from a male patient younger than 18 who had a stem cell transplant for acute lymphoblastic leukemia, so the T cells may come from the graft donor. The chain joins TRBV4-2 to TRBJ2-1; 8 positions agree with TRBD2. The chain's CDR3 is CASSQRGSGMRHNEQFF. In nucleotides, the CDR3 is TGTGCCAGCAGCCAAAGAGGTAGCGGGATGAGGCACAATGAGCAGTTCTTC.